The 15 T cell receptor beta chains presented below share a single source sample, sequenced in a study of shared clonotypes between healthy human individuals (dated by TCRdb to 2018 to 2020). Library preparation employed the immunoSEQ multiplex PCR assay. Here the immuneACCESS table is served through TCRdb, limited to in-frame sequences with V and J called. Missing clones are a known gap in these copies; in checked studies unresolved V genes cover under half, and the rest lacks a known reason. Within this sample are 110,000 or so clones, with approximately 70% of them counted one time only. The top ten hold around 24% of the sample. Material for sequencing was memory CD8+ T cells sorted from blood. This specimen's cell subset or site label, interpreted: CD45RO+ cells pooled with CCR7-negative TemRA cells. These receptors all come from a woman aged 25 to 39 in good health.

The chain joins TRBV9 to TRBJ1-6; 7 bases are shared with TRBD1. Losses at the gene ends were 4 bases for V and 10 bases for J; bases not matched to a gene: 17. Germline CDR1 SGDLS, CDR2 YYNGEE. This CDR3 is 17 amino acids long. The CDR3 region is CASSQNVNRGGKSPLHF. CDR3 nucleotides: TGTGCCAGCAGCCAAAACGTTAACAGGGGAGGAAAGTCACCCCTCCACTTT. Together with reference TRBV9 and TRBJ1-6, the CDR3 gives the full variable domain: DSGVTQTPKHLITATGQRVTLRCSPRSGDLSVYWYQQSLDQGLQFLIQYYNGEERAKGNILERFSAQQFPDLHSELNLSSLELGDSALYFCASSQNVNRGGKSPLHFGNGTRLTVT.

The chain has TRBV6-4 and TRBJ2-6, with no clear D. V was shortened by 0 bases and J by 2 bases, with 11 bases between the two germline ends. The germline CDR1 and CDR2 sequences are MRHNA and SNTAGT. The CDR3 has 17 residues. The CDR3: CASSDSSVSPGANVLTF. DNA of the CDR3: TGTGCCAGCAGTGACTCGAGTGTTTCTCCTGGGGCCAACGTCCTGACTTTC.

The V and J genes are TRBV7-9 and TRBJ2-1; 10 bases are shared with TRBD2. The CDR3 spans 16 residues. V shed 5 bases, J shed 8 bases, and the junction held 12 bases outside the gene matches. Germline CDR1 and CDR2: SEHNR and FQNEAQ (reference sequence). CDR3 sequence: CASSPNAAGGNYEQFF. The CDR3 region has the DNA TGTGCCAGCAGCCCCAATGCAGCGGGAGGGAACTATGAGCAGTTCTTC.

This clone showed up just a few times. This chain uses TRBV6-1 with TRBJ2-6; a weak D match, TRBD1 (5 bases). V dropped 1 base and J dropped 2 bases, with 9 bases sitting between them. This CDR3 comprises 16 residues. Looked up from germline, CDR1 is MNHNS and CDR2 is SASEGT. CDR3 bases: TGTGCCAGCAGTGAAGAGGAAGGGGCTGGGGCCAACGTCCTGACTTTC. It yields the protein CASSEEEGAGANVLTF.

As concerns this clone: The sample carries other DNA sequences with the same CDR3. The chain has TRBV6-1 and TRBJ2-7, with 10 bases that match TRBD2. The ends lost 3 bases at V and 4 bases at J; junction bases unmatched: 0. The CDR3 loop spans 13 amino acids. CDR1 and CDR2 (germline): MNHNS, SASEGT. CDR3 in DNA: TGTGCCAGCAGTGATAGCGGGGGGTACGAGCAGTACTTC. It specifies CASSDSGGYEQYF.

CDR3: CAKHRGHQPQHF. The DNA for the CDR3 is TGTGCCAAACACAGGGGGCATCAGCCCCAGCATTTT. The rearrangement joins TRBV6-5 to TRBJ1-5; TRBD1 matches at 9 bases. The CDR3 totals 12 residues. With 10 bases clipped from V and 5 bases from J, the junction kept 3 bases outside the gene matches. Per the germline V gene, CDR1 is MNHEY and CDR2 is SVGAGI.

This clone appeared a few times. This sequence joins TRBV2 and TRBJ1-2; the D gene is possibly TRBD1 (5 bases). The V gene lost 1 base and the J gene lost 4 bases, with 16 bases spanning the gap. There are 16 residues in the CDR3. CDR1 and CDR2 (germline): SNHLY, FYNNEI. DNA for the CDR3: TGTGCCAGCAGTGAAGGGGGACGGTCGAACCTCTATGGCTACACCTTC. Its protein is CASSEGGRSNLYGYTF.

This chain connects TRBV4-1 to TRBJ2-7, with 10 bases identical to TRBD1. CDR1 is MGHRA and CDR2 is YSYEKL in the germline V gene. J was trimmed by 3 bases and V by 4 bases; bases with no gene match: 9. This CDR3 spans 16 amino acids. CDR3 in DNA: TGCGCCAGCAGCCCTAGTCCGGGACAGGGGATCTACGAGCAGTACTTC. Translated, it gives CASSPSPGQGIYEQYF.

The chain recombines TRBV5-5 with TRBJ2-7, with a weak D call TRBD1 (6 bases). This CDR3 comprises 15 residues. Trimming pared 0 bases from V and 2 bases from J, leaving 12 bases between. Germline lookup yields CDR1 SGHKS and CDR2 YYEKEE (reference sequence). CDR3 region: CASSLDGTSTYEQYF. CDR3 DNA sequence: TGTGCCAGCAGCTTGGATGGGACATCGACCTACGAGCAGTACTTC.

This chain connects TRBV9 to TRBJ2-1; D uncertain. With 2 bases removed from V and 10 bases from J, the gap between germline ends came to 13 bases. The CDR3 has 13 amino acids. The germline gives CDR1 SGDLS, CDR2 YYNGEE. Written as DNA, the CDR3 is TGTGCCAGCAGCGTGGCTTGGCGGACGGAGCAGTTCTTC. Translation: CASSVAWRTEQFF.

A few counts support this clone. This rearrangement joins TRBV6-5 to TRBJ2-7; 7 bases map to TRBD1. The CDR3 consists of 13 residues. Looked up from germline, CDR1 is MNHEY and CDR2 is SVGAGI. With V trimmed by 2 bases and J by 2 bases, 0 bases remained unmatched. CDR3 protein: CASSYRGPYEQYF. The CDR3 DNA reads as TGTGCCAGCAGTTACAGGGGGCCCTACGAGCAGTACTTC.

DNA for the CDR3: TGCAGTGCCTGCGGAAGATACGAGCAGTACTTC. Translating it yields CSACGRYEQYF. This sequence joins TRBV20-1 and TRBJ2-5; D remains unclear. The DNA end lines up better with TRBJ2-7; the J call may be wrong. Germline V lookup: CDR1 DFQATT, CDR2 SNEGSKA (reference sequence). The CDR3 is made up of 11 amino acids.

This chain joins TRBV6-5 and TRBJ1-2; 11 nucleotides line up with TRBD1. Germline V gene lookup returns CDR1 MNHEY and CDR2 SVGAGI. V lost 2 bases and J lost 8; bases outside the gene matches: 4. The CDR3 spans 14 residues. The CDR3 DNA reads as TGTGCCAGCAGTTACGTTGGGACAGGGGGAGGCTACACCTTC. Its translation: CASSYVGTGGGYTF.

This clone has more than one count but fewer than ten. V usage is TRBV19 and J usage is TRBJ1-5, with D unresolved. The CDR3 is 15 residues long. CDR1 is LNHDA and CDR2 is SQIVND in the germline V gene (reference sequence). Trimming took 3 bases from V and 2 from J, leaving 11 bases between them. The CDR3 DNA reads as TGTGCCAGTAGTATTACAGTGTGGCGCAATCAGCCCCAGCATTTT. This sequence encodes CASSITVWRNQPQHF.

The genes are TRBV7-9 and TRBJ2-1, with 7 bases aligning to TRBD2. CDR3 length: 15 residues. The trim removed 5 bases at V and 0 bases at J, leaving 4 bases unmatched. CDR1 SEHNR and CDR2 FQNEAQ come from the germline V gene (reference sequence). Here the CDR3 reads CASSTGTTSYNEQFF. The CDR3 DNA follows: TGTGCCAGCAGCACCGGGACTACCTCCTACAATGAGCAGTTCTTC.